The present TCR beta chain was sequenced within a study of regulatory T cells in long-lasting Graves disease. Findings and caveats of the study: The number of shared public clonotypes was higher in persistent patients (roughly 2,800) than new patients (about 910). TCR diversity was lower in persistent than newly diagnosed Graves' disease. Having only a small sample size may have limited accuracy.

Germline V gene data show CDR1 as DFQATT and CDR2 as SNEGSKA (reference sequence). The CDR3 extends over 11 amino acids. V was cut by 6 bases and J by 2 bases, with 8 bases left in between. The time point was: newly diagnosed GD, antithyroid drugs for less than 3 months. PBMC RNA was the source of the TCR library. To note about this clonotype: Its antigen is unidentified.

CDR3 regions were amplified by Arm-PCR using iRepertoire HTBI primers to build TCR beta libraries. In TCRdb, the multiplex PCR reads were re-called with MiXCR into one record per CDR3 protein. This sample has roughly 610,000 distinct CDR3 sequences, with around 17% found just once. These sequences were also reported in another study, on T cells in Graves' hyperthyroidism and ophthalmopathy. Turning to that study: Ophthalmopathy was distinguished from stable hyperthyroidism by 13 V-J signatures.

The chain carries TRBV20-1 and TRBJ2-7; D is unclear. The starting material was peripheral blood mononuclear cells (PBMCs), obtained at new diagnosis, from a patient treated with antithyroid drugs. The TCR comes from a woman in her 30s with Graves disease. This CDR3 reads CSAGQTYEQYF. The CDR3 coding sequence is TGCAGTGCGGGCCAGACCTACGAGCAGTACTTC.